This entry lists 19 T cell receptor beta chains sequenced from one sample in a study of cytomegalovirus exposure and HLA in healthy donors (dated by TCRdb to about 2017). Receptor amplification or capture employed the immunoSEQ multiplex PCR assay. The source is immuneACCESS, and TCRdb retained only in-frame sequences with V and J called. Part of the clones is not carried over; for the studies checked, unresolved V genes explain less than half of this, and the remainder is unexplained. In this sample the table shows about 310,000 clones, approximately 91% of which occur a single time. Approximately 0.95% of the sample belongs to the ten largest clones. Sequencing input: PBMCs. The origin of the receptors is a man aged 25 to 40 in good health and CMV-seronegative.

V gene TRBV12-1 combines with J gene TRBJ1-3; the D call in the table, TRBD1, was not verified against the DNA. TRBV12-1 is a pseudogene locus. This CDR3 contains 17 residues. The CDR3 is CASSNIRGKGAGNTIYF. The CDR3 bases are TGTGCCAGCAGCAACATTCGTGGGAAAGGGGCTGGAAACACCATATATTTT.

The V and J genes are TRBV7-6 and TRBJ2-7, with 11 positions matching TRBD1. There are 15 residues in the CDR3. V gave up 1 base and J gave up 6 bases; unmatched junction bases: 5. The V gene's germline CDR1 is SGHVS and CDR2 FNYEAQ. The CDR3 region is CASSLVTGTGGEQYF. DNA of the CDR3: TGTGCCAGCAGCTTAGTCACCGGGACAGGGGGCGAGCAGTACTTC.

There are a few counts of this clone. The chain carries TRBV27 and TRBJ1-1; weak D call: TRBD1 (5 bases). The germline V gene has CDR1 MNHEY and CDR2 SMNVEV (reference sequence). V was cut by 4 bases and J by 5 bases, with 14 bases left in between. The CDR3 runs 14 residues. In nucleotides, the CDR3 is TGTGCCAGCAGTTCCCATCCAGGGAGGACTGAAGCTTTCTTT. Translating it yields CASSSHPGRTEAFF.

J is TRBJ1-2 and V is TRBV6-1; D perhaps matches TRBD1 (5 bases). The CDR3 extends over 14 amino acids. Deletions cut 4 bases from V and 3 bases from J, with 12 bases between. Germline CDR1 is MNHNS and CDR2 is SASEGT. CDR3 sequence (DNA): TGTGCCAGCAGTGTGGGGACGGGGGACTATGGCTACACCTTC. Residues: CASSVGTGDYGYTF.

This chain joins TRBV20-1 and TRBJ2-1; no reliable D call. The germline CDR1 and CDR2 sequences are DFQATT and SNEGSKA (reference sequence). Deletions cut 3 bases from V and 10 bases from J, with 10 bases between. The CDR3 extends over 11 amino acids. In DNA form, the CDR3 reads TGCAGTGCTAGGTCACAGTGGGAGCAGTTCTTC. This encodes CSARSQWEQFF.

This chain joins TRBV4-3 and TRBJ2-5; 8 bases align to TRBD1. Germline V gene sequence: CDR1 LGHNA, CDR2 YSLEER. The J segment lost 5 bases and the V segment lost 2 bases, leaving 7 bases of the junction unmatched. The CDR3 runs 15 residues. Here the CDR3 reads CASSQRNRGVETQYF. The CDR3 DNA sequence: TGCGCCAGCAGCCAAAGAAACAGGGGGGTGGAGACCCAGTACTTC.

V usage is TRBV19 and J usage is TRBJ2-6; D might be TRBD1 (5 bases). This CDR3 contains 17 residues. V was cut by 2 bases and J by 0 bases, with 11 bases left in between. CDR1 and CDR2 from the germline V gene are LNHDA and SQIVND (reference sequence). The CDR3 DNA is TGTGCCAGTAGTATACGGCAGGGCCGCTCTGGGGCCAACGTCCTGACTTTC. Its translation is CASSIRQGRSGANVLTF.

This chain connects TRBV30 to TRBJ1-2; D might be TRBD1 (5 bases). This CDR3 is 11 amino acids long. V was clipped by 4 bases and J by 6 bases, with 9 bases between them. CDR1 and CDR2 from the germline V gene are GTSNPN and SVGIG (reference sequence). Here the CDR3 reads CAWKRGNGYTF. CDR3 DNA: TGTGCCTGGAAAAGGGGAAATGGCTACACCTTC.

The rearrangement links TRBV5-5 to TRBJ1-2; no clear D gene. V was clipped by 3 bases and J by 2 bases, with 14 bases between them. Germline V gene sequence: CDR1 SGHKS, CDR2 YYEKEE (reference sequence). This CDR3 comprises 15 residues. CDR3 loop: CASSSQQQMNYGYTF. In nucleotides, the CDR3 is TGTGCCAGCAGCTCGCAACAGCAAATGAACTATGGCTACACCTTC.

A word on this clone: This sequence is one base from a far larger clone and is likely a read error. The identical CDR3 is also encoded by other nucleotide sequences in the sample. This chain joins TRBV5-1 and TRBJ1-6; 7 bases align to TRBD1. Trimming removed 0 bases from V and 6 bases from J; junction bases left unmatched: 0. The germline gives CDR1 SGHRS, CDR2 YFSETQ. This CDR3 is 14 amino acids long. CDR3 loop: CASSLDRGNSPLHF. CDR3 coding DNA: TGCGCCAGCAGCTTGGACAGGGGTAATTCACCCCTCCACTTT.

J is TRBJ1-4 and V is TRBV11-2; possibly TRBD1 for D (5 bases). V lost 3 bases, J lost 7 bases, and 12 bases lay in between. Germline V gene sequence: CDR1 SGHAT, CDR2 FQNNGV. This CDR3 has 14 amino acids. In DNA form, the CDR3 reads TGTGCCAGCAGCTTCGCAGGGAACGGTGAAAAACTGTTTTTT. Translating gives CASSFAGNGEKLFF.

The rearrangement links TRBV5-1 to TRBJ2-5; TRBD1 matches at 8 bases. V was pared by 3 bases and J by 4 bases, with 8 bases of the junction left unmatched. The V gene's germline CDR1 is SGHRS and CDR2 YFSETQ. This CDR3 contains 15 residues. The CDR3 sequence: CASSSRQGYRETQYF. In nucleotides, the CDR3 is TGCGCCAGCAGCTCCCGACAGGGGTACCGAGAGACCCAGTACTTC.

Worth noting for this clone: The same CDR3 also results from other DNA sequences found in this sample. The genes are TRBV5-1 and TRBJ2-7; 7 nucleotides line up with TRBD1. The germline gives CDR1 SGHRS, CDR2 YFSETQ. The V segment lost 0 bases and the J segment 6 bases; nucleotides outside the gene matches: 0. There are 12 residues in the CDR3. CDR3 residues: CASSLAGGEQYF. The CDR3, as DNA: TGCGCCAGCAGCTTGGCAGGGGGCGAGCAGTACTTC.

The chain has TRBV18 and TRBJ1-2, with a weak D call TRBD1 (5 bases). Germline-derived CDR1 and CDR2 are KGHSH and LQKENI. The CDR3 length is 17 residues. V lost 5 bases, J lost 0 bases, and 19 bases lay in between. The CDR3 coding sequence is TGTGCCAGCTCAAAGTCGGGGGTGACGGCGACTAACTATGGCTACACCTTC. Protein: CASSKSGVTATNYGYTF.

The J gene is TRBJ2-1, the V gene TRBV6-5; D possibly corresponds to TRBD1 (6 bases). Between the trimmed V and J ends, which lost 6 bases and 0 bases, there was a span of 12 bases. Per the germline V gene, CDR1 is MNHEY and CDR2 is SVGAGI. CDR3 length: 15 residues. This CDR3 reads CASSYDRSSYNEQFF. The CDR3 DNA reads as TGTGCCAGCAGCTACGACAGGAGCTCCTACAATGAGCAGTTCTTC.

V is TRBV2 and J is TRBJ1-1; maybe TRBD1 (6 bases). CDR3 length: 15 amino acids. V lost 7 bases and J lost 4, with 19 bases in between. The V gene's germline CDR1 is SNHLY and CDR2 FYNNEI. In nucleotides, the CDR3 is TGTGCCAGCACAAAAGAGGGGGTCAAGGGCACTGAAGCTTTCTTT. Protein sequence: CASTKEGVKGTEAFF.

The chain carries TRBV29-1 and TRBJ1-1; 8 bases match TRBD1. The CDR3 length is 12 residues. Germline V gene lookup returns CDR1 SQVTM and CDR2 ANQGSEA. Losses at the gene ends were 6 bases for V and 3 bases for J; bases not matched to a gene: 3. The CDR3 reads CSVTGVYTEAFF. The CDR3 DNA is TGCAGCGTGACAGGGGTGTACACTGAAGCTTTCTTT. The full variable domain, completed using reference TRBV29-1 and TRBJ1-1, is SAVISQKPSRDICQRGTSLTIQCQVDSQVTMMFWYRQQPGQSLTLIATANQGSEATYESGFVIDKFPISRPNLTFSTLTVSNMSPEDSSIYLCSVTGVYTEAFFGQGTRLTVV.

The rearrangement joins TRBV6-1 to TRBJ2-6; D gene unclear. The germline gives CDR1 MNHNS, CDR2 SASEGT. Trimming shortened V by 1 base and J by 1 base, and 14 bases separated the two germline ends. The CDR3 has 18 residues. CDR3 in amino acids: CASSEVPTTDSGANVLTF. The DNA for the CDR3 is TGTGCCAGCAGTGAAGTCCCCACCACAGATTCTGGGGCCAACGTCCTGACTTTC.

This sequence joins TRBV10-3 and TRBJ2-7, with 7 bases lining up with TRBD1. The germline V gene encodes CDR1 ENHRY and CDR2 SYGVKD. Trimming removed 6 bases from V and 1 base from J; junction bases left unmatched: 3. CDR3 length equals 13 residues. The DNA of the CDR3 is TGTGCCATCAGGGGGACAGAGTCCTACGAGCAGTACTTC. It yields the protein CAIRGTESYEQYF.